This T cell receptor (beta chain) is drawn from a study of T cell responses to AZD1222 COVID-19 vaccine. Repertoires were generated with immunoSEQ multiplex PCR, while TCRdb's copy carries only in-frame clones and drops some. The sample holds 100,000 to 150,000 clones, roughly 86% seen once. Findings of the study overall: Elevations in Spike-specific TCR breadth and depth followed administration of two AZD1222 doses.

About this clone itself: The antigen is unknown.

This sample comprised peripheral blood, obtained 28 days after the second AZD1222 dose. The sequence came from an adult who received the AZD1222 COVID-19 vaccine.

The CDR3 protein is CASSLLAGGEDTQYF. DNA for the CDR3: TGTGCCAGCAGTCTACTAGCGGGGGGGGAAGATACGCAGTATTTT. The chain employs TRBV28 and TRBJ2-3, with 13 bases fitting TRBD2. The CDR3 consists of 15 residues. Germline trimming cut 5 bases from V and 5 bases from J; bases unmatched to any gene: 4. Germline CDR1 MDHEN, CDR2 SYDVKM.